Listed here are 2 T cell receptor beta chains from one sample, sequenced in a study of Ad26.COV2.S vaccination and SARS-CoV-2 variants (dated by TCRdb to 2020 to 2023). Sample treatment or condition, as interpreted from the label and publication: 15 to 20 received Ad26.COV2.S at low or high dose, single or two shots; about 5 received placebo; per-sample allocation not given. Repertoires of vaccine and placebo recipients were sequenced from samples collected on day 63 after the first injection. The method behind the library was the immunoSEQ multiplex PCR assay. The source is immuneACCESS, and TCRdb retained only in-frame sequences with V and J called. Part of the clones is not carried over; for the studies checked, unresolved V genes explain less than half of this, and the remainder is unexplained. This sample gives about 350,000 clones in total; approximately 90% of them show up just once. The ten largest clonotypes hold about 4.6% of the sample.

The source material was peripheral blood, sampled in a trial of Ad26.COV2.S vaccine versus placebo. The receptors derive from a person between 18 and 60 years old who received the Ad26.COV2.S COVID-19 vaccine or a placebo.

This clone was seen a single time. This chain joins TRBV5-1 and TRBJ1-1; D is unclear. The germline V gene encodes CDR1 SGHRS and CDR2 YFSETQ. CDR3 length: 15 amino acids. Trimming took 3 bases from V and 2 from J, leaving 14 bases between them. CDR3 amino acids: CASSSPADPNTEAFF. The CDR3 DNA reads TGCGCCAGCAGCTCCCCCGCAGACCCTAACACTGAAGCTTTCTTT.

A note on this clone: One end of the junction does not line up with germline, which may come from a read error. The chain has TRBV7-2 and TRBJ1-4; TRBD1 aligns across 12 bases. CDR3 length equals 17 residues. The germline V gene encodes CDR1 SGHTA and CDR2 FQGNSA. CDR3 nucleotides: TGTGCCAGCAGTTTAGGGGGACAGGGGGCCCGTAATGAAAAACTGTTTTTT. This translates into CASSLGGQGARNEKLFF.